Listed below are T cell receptor beta chains from one sample, sequenced in a study of T cell clonotyping in hematopoietic cell transplantation. Assay: immunoSEQ multiplex PCR; the TCRdb copy retains only in-frame clones and omits some. The table has 75,000 to 95,000 clones, 90% to 97% seen once. This specimen consisted of peripheral blood mononuclear cells, obtained before stem cell transplant. The receptors derive from a woman aged 45-60 years with acute myeloid leukemia. Some clones in this sample may be carry-over from other donors' samples. Each CDR3 is given with its conserved first and last residue. D genes are given only for firm matches. Expanded clones get a size class; other rows say once, few or many, or leave the size out.

size,V,D,J,CDR3,DNA
.,TRBV30,.,TRBJ2-6,CAWSRGSGANVLTF,TGTGCCTGGAGTAGGGGCTCTGGGGCCAACGTCCTGACTTTC
.,TRBV2,.,TRBJ2-7,CASSLRETYEQYF,TGTGCCAGCAGCCTCAGGGAAACCTACGAGCAGTACTTC
.,TRBV5-5,.,TRBJ1-6,CASSPLHARDSPLHF,TGTGCCAGCTCACCTTTACATGCTAGGGATTCACCCCTCCACTTT
.,TRBV5-6,TRBD1,TRBJ1-2,CASSLGQGYYGYTF,TGTGCCAGCAGCTTGGGACAGGGATACTATGGCTACACCTTC
.,TRBV28,TRBD2,TRBJ2-7,CASSSLLAGGPEQYF,TGTGCCAGCAGTTCCTTACTAGCGGGAGGTCCCGAGCAGTACTTC
.,TRBV9,.,TRBJ1-5,CASSSGGQPQHF,TGTGCCAGCAGCTCAGGAGGTCAGCCCCAGCATTTT
.,TRBV4-1,TRBD2,TRBJ2-7,CASSQGGSYEQYF,TGCGCCAGCAGCCAGGGAGGGTCCTACGAGCAGTACTTC
.,TRBV4-1,TRBD2,TRBJ2-2,CASSRMSGRADGELFF,TGCGCCAGCAGCCGGATGAGCGGGAGGGCCGACGGGGAGCTGTTTTTT
.,TRBV11-2,.,TRBJ1-2,CASSLERAGGYTF,TGTGCCAGCAGCTTAGAAAGAGCTGGGGGCTACACCTTC
.,TRBV20-1,.,TRBJ2-1,CSAEDSNKQFF,TGCAGTGCTGAGGACTCAAACAAACAGTTCTTC
.,TRBV4-1,TRBD1,TRBJ1-4,CASSQVGTGEEKLFF,TGCGCCAGCAGCCAAGTTGGGACAGGGGAGGAAAAACTGTTTTTT
.,TRBV5-1,.,TRBJ1-6,CASSLGGGSYNSPLHF,TGCGCCAGCAGCTTAGGCGGGGGCTCCTATAATTCACCCCTCCACTTT
few,TRBV6-6,.,TRBJ1-5,CASSDGGNQPQHF,TGTGCCAGCAGTGACGGCGGCAATCAGCCCCAGCATTTT
.,TRBV7-9,.,TRBJ1-1,CASSPVIELEAFF,TGTGCCAGCAGCCCGGTGATAGAGCTTGAAGCTTTCTTT
.,TRBV7-2,.,TRBJ1-6,CASSFSRNNSPLHF,TGTGCCAGCAGCTTTTCTCGGAATAATTCACCCCTCCACTTT
once,TRBV30,TRBD1,TRBJ2-1,CAWSSGQGLSVYNEQFF,TGTGCCTGGAGTTCAGGACAGGGCCTGTCCGTTTACAATGAGCAGTTCTTC
once,TRBV25-1,.,TRBJ2-1,CASSESLTGRYLYNEQFF,TGTGCCAGCAGTGAATCTTTAACAGGGAGGTACCTCTACAATGAGCAGTTCTTC
.,TRBV27,TRBD2,TRBJ2-5,CASSSLAGERETQYF,TGTGCCAGCAGTTCCCTAGCGGGAGAAAGGGAGACCCAGTACTTC
once,TRBV27,.,TRBJ1-4,CASSNREGEKLFF,TGTGCCAGCAGTAACAGGGAAGGCGAAAAACTGTTTTTT
.,TRBV14,.,TRBJ2-2,CASSRQPYTGELFF,TGTGCCAGCAGCAGACAGCCCTACACCGGGGAGCTGTTTTTT
.,TRBV30,.,TRBJ1-2,CAWKVNREGGYTF,TGTGCCTGGAAGGTGAACAGGGAGGGTGGCTACACCTTC
.,TRBV30,.,TRBJ1-1,CAWTKRGGHTEAFF,TGTGCCTGGACCAAACGAGGGGGGCACACTGAAGCTTTCTTT
few,TRBV7-6,.,TRBJ2-7,CASSLGVGYEQYF,TGTGCCAGCAGCTTGGGGGTCGGGTACGAGCAGTACTTC
.,TRBV27,TRBD2,TRBJ2-1,CASTRSGSQNEQFF,TGTGCCAGCACCCGTAGCGGGAGTCAGAATGAGCAGTTCTTC
.,TRBV28,.,TRBJ1-2,CASSPTFTGTAHGYTF,TGTGCCAGCAGTCCCACCTTTACTGGGACGGCACATGGCTACACCTTC
.,TRBV2,TRBD2,TRBJ2-7,CASRSGATYEQYF,TGTGCCAGCAGGAGCGGGGCTACCTACGAGCAGTACTTC
.,TRBV28,.,TRBJ1-5,CASSLHQDFGNQPQHF,TGTGCCAGCAGTTTGCACCAGGATTTCGGCAATCAGCCCCAGCATTTT
.,TRBV19,.,TRBJ2-5,CASSHLGDQTQYF,TGTGCCAGTAGCCACCTTGGGGATCAGACCCAGTACTTC
.,TRBV5-6,TRBD1,TRBJ2-7,CASSLGQWDSSYEQYF,TGTGCCAGCAGCTTGGGTCAATGGGACAGCTCCTACGAGCAGTACTTC
.,TRBV2,.,TRBJ2-5,CASIGDNGIQETQYF,TGTGCCAGCATCGGGGACAATGGCATTCAAGAGACCCAGTACTTC
.,TRBV5-1,.,TRBJ1-1,CASSLLNGGREETEAFF,TGCGCCAGCAGCTTGCTCAACGGAGGCCGAGAGGAAACTGAAGCTTTCTTT
.,TRBV5-5,TRBD1,TRBJ1-2,CASSLLNIQTGRNGYTF,TGTGCCAGCAGCTTGCTGAACATCCAGACAGGGCGAAATGGCTACACCTTC
.,TRBV7-3,TRBD2,TRBJ2-3,CASSHQLAGESFTDTQYF,TGTGCCAGCAGCCACCAATTAGCGGGGGAGTCGTTCACAGATACGCAGTATTTT
.,TRBV30,TRBD1,TRBJ1-1,CAWSVGGGGGRTEAFF,TGTGCCTGGAGTGTAGGTGGAGGGGGCGGCAGGACTGAAGCTTTCTTT
.,TRBV27,.,TRBJ1-4,CASSLTEKGQKLFF,TGTGCCAGCAGTTTAACGGAAAAAGGGCAAAAACTGTTTTTT
.,TRBV28,TRBD1,TRBJ1-1,CASSAGGVGSDEAFF,TGTGCCAGCAGTGCAGGGGGCGTTGGTTCGGATGAAGCTTTCTTT
.,TRBV6-4,TRBD1,TRBJ2-3,CASSDSTGSTDTQYF,TGTGCCAGCAGTGACTCGACAGGGAGCACAGATACGCAGTATTTT
.,TRBV5-1,.,TRBJ1-3,CASSLMIGTNTIYF,TGCGCCAGCAGCTTGATGATCGGGACAAACACCATATATTTT
.,TRBV28,TRBD1,TRBJ2-7,CASSLLGTAQSYEQYF,TGTGCCAGCAGTTTACTAGGGACAGCGCAATCCTACGAGCAGTACTTC
.,TRBV2,.,TRBJ2-2,CASRAIRGGELFF,TGTGCCAGCCGGGCTATAAGGGGAGGGGAGCTGTTTTTT
.,TRBV11-2,.,TRBJ1-3,CASRDAGNTIYF,TGTGCCAGCAGGGACGCAGGAAACACCATATATTTT